The clone carrying this T cell receptor (beta chain) was counted a single time. Seattle enrolled patients during active infection and tracked them longitudinally. The entry originates in a study of blood T cell repertoires in COVID-19. About the research overall: Some COVID-19 samples were acute and others convalescent; all came from the United States, Italy and Spain.

Libraries were prepared by immunoSEQ multiplex PCR; TCRdb keeps only in-frame clonotypes and omits some of them. The sample includes 250,000 to 350,000 clones, about 88% of them seen just once. Germline CDR1 reads MDHEN; CDR2 reads SYDVKM. This CDR3 contains 13 residues. Trimming left V 7 bases short and J 4 bases short, with 14 bases between. The TCR originated in a human donor with COVID-19, enrolled during active disease. The donor label of this sample is uncertain. This rearrangement joins TRBV28 to TRBJ2-7; no reliable D call. Sequencing was carried out using peripheral blood. DNA for the CDR3: TGTGCCAGCACCCAACCGGTCGGGTACGAGCAGTACTTC. It specifies CASTQPVGYEQYF. Full variable domain (rest looked up from reference TRBV28 and TRBJ2-7): DVKVTQSSRYLVKRTGEKVFLECVQDMDHENMFWYRQDPGLGLRLIYFSYDVKMKEKGDIPEGYSVSREKKERFSLILESASTNQTSMYLCASTQPVGYEQYFGPGTRLTVT.